These T cell receptor beta chains were read from a single sample in a study of CD8+CD57+ T cells in acquired aplastic anemia. TCRdb fed the reads into MiXCR, producing one record per CDR3 protein. The sample holds about 180,000 distinct CDR3 sequences, roughly 50% seen once. Input material: sorted CD4+, CD8+, or CD8+CD57+ T cells (not recorded which) from PBMCs. The receptors here all came from a human donor with aplastic anemia. The conserved cysteine and the conserved F or W are not part of the CDR3 here.

v_call | cdr3_aa
TRBV29-1 | SVEGPRDTNTDTQY
TRBV7-2 | ASSQGSGVPGELF
TRBV19 | ASRPGTGGAGTEAF
TRBV15 | ATAPLTGSYEQY
TRBV15 | ATSRDREGPYEQY
TRBV20-1 | SAARTSGRNEQF
TRBV30 | AWSGTAYTEAF
TRBV5-1 | ASSSERTGGFRVY
TRBV9 | ASSTGQGGLGANVLT
TRBV25-1 | ASSGRGATNEKLF
TRBV5-5 | ASSSTTGGGQETQY
TRBV11-1 | ASSSGWGGSSGNTIY
TRBV7-2 | ASSGSRGPEQY
TRBV2 | ASNLDVYEQY
TRBV7-6 | ASSLETRGSQYYEQY
TRBV7-3 | ASSLWLAGGMNEQF
TRBV20-1 | SARVGGPSTEAF
TRBV4-1 | ASSQGPVGASQY
TRBV7-3 | ASSRGQLETQY
TRBV10-3 | AIKRTGGDEQY